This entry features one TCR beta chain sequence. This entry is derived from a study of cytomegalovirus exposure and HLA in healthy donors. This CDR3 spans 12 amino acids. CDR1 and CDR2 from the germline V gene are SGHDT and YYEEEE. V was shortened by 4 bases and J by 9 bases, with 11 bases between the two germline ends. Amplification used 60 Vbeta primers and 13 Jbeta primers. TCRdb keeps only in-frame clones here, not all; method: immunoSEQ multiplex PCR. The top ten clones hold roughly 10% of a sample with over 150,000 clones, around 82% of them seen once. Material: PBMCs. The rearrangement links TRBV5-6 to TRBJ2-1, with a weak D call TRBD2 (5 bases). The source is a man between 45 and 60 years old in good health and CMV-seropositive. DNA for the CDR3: TGTGCCAGCAGCCTGGCAGGAGGTGAGCAGTTCTTC. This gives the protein CASSLAGGEQFF.